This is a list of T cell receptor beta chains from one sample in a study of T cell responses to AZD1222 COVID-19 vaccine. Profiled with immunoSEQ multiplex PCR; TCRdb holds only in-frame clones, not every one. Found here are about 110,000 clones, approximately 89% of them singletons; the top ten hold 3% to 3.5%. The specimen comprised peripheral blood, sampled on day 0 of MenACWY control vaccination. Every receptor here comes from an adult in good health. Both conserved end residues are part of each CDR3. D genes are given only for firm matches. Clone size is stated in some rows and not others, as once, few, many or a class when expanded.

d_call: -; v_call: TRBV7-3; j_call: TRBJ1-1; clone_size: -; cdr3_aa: CASSAQVDTEAFF; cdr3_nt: TGTGCCAGCAGCGCCCAGGTGGACACTGAAGCTTTCTTT
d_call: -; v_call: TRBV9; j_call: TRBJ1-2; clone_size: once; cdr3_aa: CASSEGTDYGYTF; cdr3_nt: TGTGCCAGCAGCGAGGGGACCGACTATGGCTACACCTTC
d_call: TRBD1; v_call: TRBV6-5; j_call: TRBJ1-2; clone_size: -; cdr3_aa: CASTGGTYGYTF; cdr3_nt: TGTGCCAGCACAGGGGGGACCTATGGCTACACCTTC
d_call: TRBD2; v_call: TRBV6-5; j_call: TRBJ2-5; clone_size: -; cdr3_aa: CASSSGVETQYF; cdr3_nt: TGTGCCAGCAGTAGCGGGGTAGAGACCCAGTACTTC
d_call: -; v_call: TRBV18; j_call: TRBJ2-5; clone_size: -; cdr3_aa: CASSPRWVETQYF; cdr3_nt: TGTGCCAGCTCACCTAGATGGGTCGAGACCCAGTACTTC
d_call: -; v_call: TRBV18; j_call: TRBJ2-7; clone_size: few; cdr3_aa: CASSPPGRSHEQYF; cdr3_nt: TGTGCCAGCTCACCACCGGGCAGGTCCCACGAGCAGTACTTC
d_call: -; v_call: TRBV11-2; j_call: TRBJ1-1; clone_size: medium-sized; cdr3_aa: CASSLVFSEAFF; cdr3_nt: TGTGCCAGCAGCTTAGTCTTTTCTGAAGCTTTCTTT
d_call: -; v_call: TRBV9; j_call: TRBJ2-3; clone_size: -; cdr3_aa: CASSFLEGSTDTQYF; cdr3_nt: TGTGCCAGCAGCTTCCTAGAGGGAAGCACAGATACGCAGTATTTT
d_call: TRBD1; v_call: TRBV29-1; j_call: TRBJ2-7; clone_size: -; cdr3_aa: CSVGQGVAYEQYF; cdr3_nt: TGCAGCGTCGGACAGGGGGTAGCCTACGAGCAGTACTTC
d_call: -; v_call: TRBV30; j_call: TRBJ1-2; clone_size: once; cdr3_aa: CAWSTGGYGYTF; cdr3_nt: TGTGCCTGGAGTACCGGGGGCTATGGCTACACCTTC
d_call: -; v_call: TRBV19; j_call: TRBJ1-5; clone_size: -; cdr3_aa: CASSMRNQPQHF; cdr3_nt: TGTGCCAGTAGTATGAGGAATCAGCCCCAGCATTTT
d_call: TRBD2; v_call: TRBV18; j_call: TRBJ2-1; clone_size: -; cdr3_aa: CASSPPGLAAYNEQFF; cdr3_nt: TGTGCCAGCTCACCTCCGGGACTAGCGGCCTACAATGAGCAGTTCTTC
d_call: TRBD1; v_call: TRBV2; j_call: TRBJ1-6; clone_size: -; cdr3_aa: CASSDQGAESPLHF; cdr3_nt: TGTGCCAGCAGTGATCAGGGGGCGGAGTCACCCCTCCACTTT
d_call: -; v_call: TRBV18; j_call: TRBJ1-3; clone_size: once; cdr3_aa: CASSLSSLSGNTIYF; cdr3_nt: TGTGCCAGCTCACTTAGCTCCCTATCTGGAAACACCATATATTTT
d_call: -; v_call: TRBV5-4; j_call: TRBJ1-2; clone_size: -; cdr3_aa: CASSWGAGYHGYTF; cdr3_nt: TGTGCCAGCAGCTGGGGGGCAGGGTATCATGGCTACACCTTC
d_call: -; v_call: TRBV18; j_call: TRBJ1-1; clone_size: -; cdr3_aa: CASSPRGPTEAFF; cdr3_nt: TGTGCCAGCTCACCACGGGGGCCGACTGAAGCTTTCTTT
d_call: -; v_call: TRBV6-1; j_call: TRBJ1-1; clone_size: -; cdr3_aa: CASSDISTGGLLLNTEAFF; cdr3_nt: TGTGCCAGCAGTGATATCTCGACGGGGGGCCTCTTATTGAACACTGAAGCTTTCTTT
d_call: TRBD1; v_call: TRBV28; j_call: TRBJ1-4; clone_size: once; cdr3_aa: CATNGDRVGEKLFF; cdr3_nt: TGTGCCACCAATGGGGACAGGGTGGGAGAAAAACTGTTTTTT
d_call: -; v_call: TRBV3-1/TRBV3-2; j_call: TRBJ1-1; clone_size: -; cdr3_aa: CASSQGGSRNTEAFF; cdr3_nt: TGTGCCAGCAGCCAAGGAGGCAGCAGAAACACTGAAGCTTTCTTT
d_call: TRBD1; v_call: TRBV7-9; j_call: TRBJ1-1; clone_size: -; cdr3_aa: CASSRTGEGNTEAFF; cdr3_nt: TGTGCCAGCAGCAGAACAGGGGAGGGGAACACTGAAGCTTTCTTT
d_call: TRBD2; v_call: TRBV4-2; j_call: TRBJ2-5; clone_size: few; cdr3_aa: CASSPWTSGDETQYF; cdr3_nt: TGTGCCAGCAGCCCCTGGACTAGCGGGGATGAGACCCAGTACTTC
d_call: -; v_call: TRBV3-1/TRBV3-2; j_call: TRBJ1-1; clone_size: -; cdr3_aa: CASSLGGLGAEAFF; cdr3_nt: TGTGCCAGCAGCCTCGGGGGTTTGGGGGCTGAAGCTTTCTTT
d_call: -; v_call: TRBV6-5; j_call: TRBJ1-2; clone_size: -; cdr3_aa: CASSSPGLLLESYTF; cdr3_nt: TGTGCCAGCAGTTCGCCGGGACTGCTGCTGGAGAGCTACACCTTC
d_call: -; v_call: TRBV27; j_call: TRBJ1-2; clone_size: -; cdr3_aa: CASRGFDYGYTF; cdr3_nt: TGTGCCAGCCGCGGGTTTGACTATGGCTACACCTTC
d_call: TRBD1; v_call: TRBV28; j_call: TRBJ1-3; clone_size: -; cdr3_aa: CASSSPRDSEGNTIYF; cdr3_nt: TGTGCCAGCAGTTCTCCCCGGGACAGCGAAGGAAACACCATATATTTT